This T cell receptor (beta chain) was captured in a study of CD8 T cells in Susac syndrome. Study at large: Active disease was present in 5 or 6 of the sequenced Susac syndrome patients, and remission in roughly eight. General observations from the study: Repertoires of Susac syndrome CD4+ T cells lacked clonal expansion.

With random hexamers, roughly 0.45 to 1 ug RNA was reverse transcribed. TCRdb re-derived calls from the immunoSEQ multiplex PCR reads in MiXCR, one entry per CDR3 protein. Altogether 210,000 or so distinct CDR3 sequences are present, approximately 94% being singletons, with the ten largest covering under 0.2%. This clonotype was observed a few times. Its antigen is currently unknown. The V end lost 4 bases, the J end lost 3 bases, and 4 bases lay between the germline ends. The CDR3 has 11 amino acids. The germline CDR1 and CDR2 sequences are LNHDA and SQIVND (reference sequence). The chain uses TRBV19 and TRBJ2-7; D ambiguous. Sequencing used CD4+ T cells from PBMCs. The TCR originated in a human donor with Susac syndrome. The CDR3: CASSTNYEQYF. CDR3 in DNA: TGTGCCAGTAGTACGAACTACGAGCAGTACTTC.